Listed here is a single TCR beta chain. The target antigen is unknown. The germline gene is not matched at one end of the junction; a read error may be the cause. This entry comes from a study of STAT3 mutations in large granular lymphocyte leukemia. In the study overall: More than half of T-LGLL patients received immunosuppressive therapy.

Study-level points and caveats: Some patients had persisting codominant clonotypes that could mask small clones. At least one immunodominant TCR beta clonotype appeared in every T-cell large granular lymphocyte leukemia patient. Differing intervals and regimens complicate linking therapy response to clone burden.

This CDR3 comprises 13 residues. Germline-derived CDR1 and CDR2 are SGHDN and FVKESK. Measured with immunoSEQ multiplex PCR; TCRdb has only the in-frame clones, and not every one. The sample includes some 10,000 clones, about 90% seen only once; the top ten take around a quarter. Specimen: peripheral blood mononuclear cells. The rearrangement uses TRBV14 and TRBJ2-7, with D uncertain. This receptor was identified in a man in his 60s with T-cell large granular lymphocyte leukemia. Some clones in this sample may be carry-over from other donors' samples. The CDR3 reads CASSQVRTDGFFF. For the CDR3, the DNA is TGTGCCAGCAGCCAAGTAAGGACGGATGGCTTCTTCTTC.